This T cell receptor beta chain is drawn from a study of cytomegalovirus exposure and HLA in healthy donors. About this clone: The antigen is unknown.

The PCR made use of 60 Vbeta and 13 Jbeta primers. The data were produced by immunoSEQ multiplex PCR, yet TCRdb's version contains in-frame clones alone and is incomplete. The sample lists more than 95,000 clones; roughly 85% were seen once. There are 14 residues in the CDR3. Germline lookup yields CDR1 WNHNN and CDR2 SYGVQD (reference sequence). Trimming cost V 6 bases and J 3 bases; bases outside gene matches: 5. Study observations and caveats: DRB1 showed the most TCR associations and HLA-C the fewest in a later analysis, as rates varied by HLA locus. TCR beta chains numbering more than 150 were designated cytomegalovirus-associated.

This TCR derives from a man aged 55 to 70 in good health and CMV-seropositive. Material: PBMCs. The V and J genes are TRBV10-1 and TRBJ1-1; the match to TRBD1 covers 9 bases. The DNA of the CDR3 is TGCGCCAGCAGAGGGACAGGGCCGGACACTGAAGCTTTCTTT. Its protein is CASRGTGPDTEAFF.